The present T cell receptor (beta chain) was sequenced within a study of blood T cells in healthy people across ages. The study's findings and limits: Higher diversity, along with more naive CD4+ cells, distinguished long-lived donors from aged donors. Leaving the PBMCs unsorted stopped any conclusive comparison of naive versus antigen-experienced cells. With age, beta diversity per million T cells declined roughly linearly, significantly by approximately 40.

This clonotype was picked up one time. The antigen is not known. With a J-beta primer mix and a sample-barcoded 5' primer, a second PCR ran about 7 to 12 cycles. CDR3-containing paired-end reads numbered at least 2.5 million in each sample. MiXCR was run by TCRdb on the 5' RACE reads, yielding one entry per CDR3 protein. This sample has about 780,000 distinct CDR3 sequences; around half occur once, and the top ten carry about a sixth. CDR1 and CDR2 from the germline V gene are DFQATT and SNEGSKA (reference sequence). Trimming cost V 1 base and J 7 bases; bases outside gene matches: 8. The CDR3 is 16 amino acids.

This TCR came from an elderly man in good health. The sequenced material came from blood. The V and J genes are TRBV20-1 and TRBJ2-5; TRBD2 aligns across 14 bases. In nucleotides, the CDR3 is TGCAGTGCTAGAGTCGGGACTAGCGGGAGTAGGGGGACCCAGTACTTC. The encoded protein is CSARVGTSGSRGTQYF.